The clone carrying this T cell receptor beta chain turned up a few times. Its specificity is unknown. This sample was taken from a study of response to subunit inactivated influenza vaccine. TCRdb reanalysed the RT-PCR reads using MiXCR and keeps one entry per CDR3 protein. This sample yields over 800,000 distinct CDR3 sequences, of which about 20% are seen a single time; 10% belongs to the top ten. The CDR3 extends over 16 amino acids. V dropped 3 bases and J dropped 0; count of bases not matched to a gene: 5. Germline V gene sequence: CDR1 SGHKS, CDR2 YYEKEE (reference sequence). Study-level findings and limits: A suggestion made by the authors is that each seasonal influenza vaccination recruits few new T cells.

This material consisted of PBMCs from blood, taken around 5 days after vaccination. This receptor was obtained from a man over 45 who received an inactivated influenza vaccine. This chain uses TRBV5-5 with TRBJ2-3; 9 bases agree with TRBD2. The CDR3 sequence: CASSSGTSLSTDTQYF. The CDR3 DNA follows: TGTGCCAGCAGCTCCGGGACTAGCCTTAGCACAGATACGCAGTATTTT.